The rows below give T cell receptor beta chains drawn from one sample of a study of T cells in Graves' hyperthyroidism and ophthalmopathy. Via MiXCR, TCRdb re-called the multiplex PCR reads, giving one row per CDR3 protein. Of 340,000 or so distinct CDR3 sequences listed, about 15% are singletons. The specimen sequenced was blood. Receptor source: a man aged 25 to 45 with Graves' hyperthyroidism. Each CDR3 is given with its conserved first and last residue. Fields, in order: J gene, V gene, CDR3 protein.

TRBJ2-1 | TRBV7-3 | CASSPPGGTKVRQFF
TRBJ2-2 | TRBV6-5 | CASSYSVWGHRVAGELFF
TRBJ1-1 | TRBV18 | CASSWDSLGTEAFF
TRBJ2-7 | TRBV11-2 | CASSLRGTAYEQYF
TRBJ2-3 | TRBV20-1 | CSARDRLDTQYF
TRBJ2-1 | TRBV29-1 | CSVRRGYNEQFF
TRBJ1-2 | TRBV3-1 | CASSPGSGYTF
TRBJ1-2 | TRBV12-3/TRBV12-4 | CASSRQVWNYGYTF
TRBJ1-2 | TRBV18 | CASSPGNGINYGYTF
TRBJ1-5 | TRBV5-1 | CASSLGPNSPQHF
TRBJ1-5 | TRBV13 | CASSASGQEGQPQHF
TRBJ2-1 | TRBV6-1 | CASSDVPGHEPTNEQFF
TRBJ2-4 | TRBV12-3/TRBV12-4 | CASSPTRAKNIQYF
TRBJ2-3 | TRBV5-1 | CASSAESLAGADTQYF
TRBJ2-5 | TRBV2 | CASSVSGRETQYF
TRBJ2-3 | TRBV3-1 | CASSPRGDTQYF
TRBJ2-2 | TRBV7-2 | CASSFQRTTGELFF
TRBJ1-1 | TRBV20-1 | CSARDAQGTEAFF
TRBJ2-1 | TRBV20-1 | CSATGTSGSEGQFF
TRBJ1-2 | TRBV19 | CATVDFYGYTF
TRBJ2-2 | TRBV7-3 | CASSPTVGGTGELFF
TRBJ2-3 | TRBV29-1 | CSVDRTFTQYF
TRBJ1-2 | TRBV11-2 | CASSGFKGGDFGYTF
TRBJ1-1 | TRBV5-8 | CASSRKDEGNTEAFF
TRBJ2-3 | TRBV29-1 | CSVEDPLADTQYF
TRBJ2-3 | TRBV14 | CASRGEFTDTQYF
TRBJ2-1 | TRBV6-1 | CASSEGGGPRDNEQFF
TRBJ2-1 | TRBV6-1 | CASSVYSSGSLNEQFF
TRBJ2-2 | TRBV6-1 | CASSQGANTGELFF
TRBJ1-5 | TRBV20-1 | CSAREVLGGQPQHF
TRBJ2-7 | TRBV10-3 | CAISKQGANYEQYF
TRBJ2-4 | TRBV5-6 | CASSWNQGAPDIQYF
TRBJ2-7 | TRBV30 | CAWSTGTAYEQYF
TRBJ2-1 | TRBV2 | CANSGLHPPNNGQFF
TRBJ2-7 | TRBV10-2 | CASRLSTSNEQYF
TRBJ2-3 | TRBV16 | CASSQSSVPDTQYF
TRBJ2-3 | TRBV7-3 | CASSPDPGPVTDTQYF